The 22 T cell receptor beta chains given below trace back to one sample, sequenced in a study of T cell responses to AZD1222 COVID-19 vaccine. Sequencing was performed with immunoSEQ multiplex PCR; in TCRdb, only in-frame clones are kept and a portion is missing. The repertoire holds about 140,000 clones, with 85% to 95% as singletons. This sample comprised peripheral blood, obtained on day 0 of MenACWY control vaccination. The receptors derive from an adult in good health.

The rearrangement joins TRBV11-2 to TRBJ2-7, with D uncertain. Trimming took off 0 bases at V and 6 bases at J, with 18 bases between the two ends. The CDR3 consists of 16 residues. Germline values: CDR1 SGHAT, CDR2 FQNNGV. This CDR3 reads CASSLERWLVGSEQYF. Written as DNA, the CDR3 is TGTGCCAGCAGCTTAGAAAGATGGCTAGTTGGGTCCGAGCAGTACTTC.

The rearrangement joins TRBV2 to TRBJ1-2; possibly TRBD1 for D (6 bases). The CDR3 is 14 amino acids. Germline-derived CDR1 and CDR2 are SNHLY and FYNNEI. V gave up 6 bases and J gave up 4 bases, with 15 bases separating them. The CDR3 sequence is CASREQGRVYGYTF. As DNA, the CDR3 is TGTGCCAGCAGGGAACAGGGAAGAGTCTATGGCTACACCTTC.

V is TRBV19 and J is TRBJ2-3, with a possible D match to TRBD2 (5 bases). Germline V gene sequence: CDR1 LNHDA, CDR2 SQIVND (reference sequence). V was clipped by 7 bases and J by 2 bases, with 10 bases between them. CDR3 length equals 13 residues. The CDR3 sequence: CASKDLNTDTQYF. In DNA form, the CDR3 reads TGTGCCAGTAAGGACTTAAACACAGATACGCAGTATTTT.

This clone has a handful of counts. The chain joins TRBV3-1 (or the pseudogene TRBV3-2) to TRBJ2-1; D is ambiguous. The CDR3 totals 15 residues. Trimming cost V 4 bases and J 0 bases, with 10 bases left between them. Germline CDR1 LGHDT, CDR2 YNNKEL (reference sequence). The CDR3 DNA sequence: TGTGCCAGCAGCCGAACGGAAAGCTCCTACAATGAGCAGTTCTTC. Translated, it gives CASSRTESSYNEQFF.

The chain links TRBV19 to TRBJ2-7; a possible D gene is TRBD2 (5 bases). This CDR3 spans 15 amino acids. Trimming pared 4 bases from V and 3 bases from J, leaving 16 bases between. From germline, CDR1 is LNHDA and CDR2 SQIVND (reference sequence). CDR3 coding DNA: TGTGCCAGTAGTACCCTCCCGGGAACAAACTACGAGCAGTACTTC. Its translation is CASSTLPGTNYEQYF.

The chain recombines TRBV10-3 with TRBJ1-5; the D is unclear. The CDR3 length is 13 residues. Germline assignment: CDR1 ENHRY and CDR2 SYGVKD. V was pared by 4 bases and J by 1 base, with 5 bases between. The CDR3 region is CAISGNSNQPQHF. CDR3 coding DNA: TGTGCCATCAGTGGAAACAGCAATCAGCCCCAGCATTTT.

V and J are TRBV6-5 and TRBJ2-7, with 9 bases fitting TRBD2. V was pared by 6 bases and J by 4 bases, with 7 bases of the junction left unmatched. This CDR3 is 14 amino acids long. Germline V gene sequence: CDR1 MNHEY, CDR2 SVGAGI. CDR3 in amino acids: CASRVAGEEYEQYF. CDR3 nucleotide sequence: TGTGCCAGCAGGGTAGCGGGAGAAGAGTACGAGCAGTACTTC.

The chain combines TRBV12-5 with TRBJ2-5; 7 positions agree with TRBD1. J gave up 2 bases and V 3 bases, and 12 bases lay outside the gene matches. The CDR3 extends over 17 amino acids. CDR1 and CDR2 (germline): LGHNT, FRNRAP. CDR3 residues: CASGFLRGRGHQETQYF. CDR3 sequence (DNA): TGTGCTAGTGGTTTTTTAAGGGGGCGAGGGCATCAAGAGACCCAGTACTTC.

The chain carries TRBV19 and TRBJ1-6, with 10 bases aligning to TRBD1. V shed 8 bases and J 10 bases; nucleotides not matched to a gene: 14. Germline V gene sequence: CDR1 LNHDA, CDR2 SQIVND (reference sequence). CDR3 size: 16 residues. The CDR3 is CASGQPTGGANSPLHF. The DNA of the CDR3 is TGTGCCAGTGGCCAACCGACAGGGGGCGCGAACTCACCCCTCCACTTT. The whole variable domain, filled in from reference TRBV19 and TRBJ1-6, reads DGGITQSPKYLFRKEGQNVTLSCEQNLNHDAMYWYRQDPGQGLRLIYYSQIVNDFQKGDIAEGYSVSREKKESFPLTVTSAQKNPTAFYLCASGQPTGGANSPLHFGNGTRLTVT.

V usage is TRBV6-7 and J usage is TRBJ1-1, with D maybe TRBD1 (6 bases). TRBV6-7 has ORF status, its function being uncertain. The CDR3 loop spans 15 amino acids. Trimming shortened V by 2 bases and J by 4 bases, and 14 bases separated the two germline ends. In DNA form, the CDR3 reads TGTGCCAGCAGTTACGTAGGGGGACGGAGCACTGAAGCTTTCTTT. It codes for CASSYVGGRSTEAFF.

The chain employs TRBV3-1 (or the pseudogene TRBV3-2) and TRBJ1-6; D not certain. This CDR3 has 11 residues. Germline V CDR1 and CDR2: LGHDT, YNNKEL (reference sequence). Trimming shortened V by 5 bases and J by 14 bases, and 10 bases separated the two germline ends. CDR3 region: CASSSLDSLHF. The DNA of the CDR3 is TGTGCCAGCAGCTCTCTGGACTCCCTCCACTTT.

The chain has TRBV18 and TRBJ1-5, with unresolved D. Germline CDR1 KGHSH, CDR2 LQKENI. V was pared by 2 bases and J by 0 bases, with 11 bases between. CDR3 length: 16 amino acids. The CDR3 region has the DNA TGTGCCAGCTCACCAGCCGGGCCTCATAGCAATCAGCCCCAGCATTTT. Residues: CASSPAGPHSNQPQHF.

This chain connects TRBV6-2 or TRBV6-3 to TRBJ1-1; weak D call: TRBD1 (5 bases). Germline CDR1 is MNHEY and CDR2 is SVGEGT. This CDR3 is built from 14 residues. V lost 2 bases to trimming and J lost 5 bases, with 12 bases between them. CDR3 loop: CASSYTNRFTEAFF. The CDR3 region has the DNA TGTGCCAGCAGTTACACTAACAGGTTTACTGAAGCTTTCTTT.

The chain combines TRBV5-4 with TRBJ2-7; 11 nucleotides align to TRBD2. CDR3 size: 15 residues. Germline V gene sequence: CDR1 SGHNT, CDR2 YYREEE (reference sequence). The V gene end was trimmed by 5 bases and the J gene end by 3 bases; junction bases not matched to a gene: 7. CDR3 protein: CASSHSGRAYYEQYF. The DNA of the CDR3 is TGTGCCAGCAGTCATAGCGGGAGGGCCTACTACGAGCAGTACTTC. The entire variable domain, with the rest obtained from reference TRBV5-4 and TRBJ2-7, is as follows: ETGVTQSPTHLIKTRGQQVTLRCSSQSGHNTVSWYQQALGQGPQFIFQYYREEENGRGNFPPRFSGLQFPNYSSELNVNALELDDSALYLCASSHSGRAYYEQYFGPGTRLTVT.

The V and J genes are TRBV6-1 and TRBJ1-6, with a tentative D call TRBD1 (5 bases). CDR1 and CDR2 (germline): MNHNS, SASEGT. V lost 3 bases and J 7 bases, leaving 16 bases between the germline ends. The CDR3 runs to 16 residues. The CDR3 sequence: CASSDSQGSWNSPLHF. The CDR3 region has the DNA TGTGCCAGCAGTGATTCCCAGGGTTCGTGGAATTCACCCCTCCACTTT.

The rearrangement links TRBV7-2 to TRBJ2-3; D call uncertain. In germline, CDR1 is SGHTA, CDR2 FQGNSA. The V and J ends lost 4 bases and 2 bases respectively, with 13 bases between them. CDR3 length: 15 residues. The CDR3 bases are TGTGCCAGCAGCTCAGAGTTGACATTCACAGATACGCAGTATTTT. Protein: CASSSELTFTDTQYF.

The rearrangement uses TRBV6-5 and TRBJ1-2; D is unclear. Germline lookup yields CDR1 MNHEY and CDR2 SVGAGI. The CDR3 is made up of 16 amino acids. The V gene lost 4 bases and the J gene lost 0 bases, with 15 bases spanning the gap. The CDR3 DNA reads TGTGCCAGCAGTTCCGATCACCATCAAACTAACTATGGCTACACCTTC. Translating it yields CASSSDHHQTNYGYTF.

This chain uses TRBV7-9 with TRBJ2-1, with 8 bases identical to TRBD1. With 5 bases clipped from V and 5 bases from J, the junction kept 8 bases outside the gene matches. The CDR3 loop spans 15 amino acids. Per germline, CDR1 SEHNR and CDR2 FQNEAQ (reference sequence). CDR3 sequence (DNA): TGTGCCAGCAGCCCTCGGACAGGGCTAAACAATGAGCAGTTCTTC. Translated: CASSPRTGLNNEQFF.

In DNA, the CDR3 is TGTGCCACCAGTGATTTGTGGGGGCACAAAGAGACCCAGTACTTC. As protein: CATSDLWGHKETQYF. V is TRBV24-1 and J is TRBJ2-5; TRBD1 is a possible D gene (6 bases). Between the trimmed V and J ends, which lost 0 bases and 3 bases, there was a span of 10 bases. In germline, CDR1 is KGHDR, CDR2 SFDVKD. The CDR3 runs to 15 residues.

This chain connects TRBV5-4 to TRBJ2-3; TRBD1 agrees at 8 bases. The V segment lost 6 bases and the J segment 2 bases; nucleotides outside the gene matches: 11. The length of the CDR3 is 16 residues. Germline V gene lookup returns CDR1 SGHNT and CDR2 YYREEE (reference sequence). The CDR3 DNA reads TGTGCCAGCATCGATCGCAGGGGGCTGGACACAGATACGCAGTATTTT. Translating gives CASIDRRGLDTDTQYF.

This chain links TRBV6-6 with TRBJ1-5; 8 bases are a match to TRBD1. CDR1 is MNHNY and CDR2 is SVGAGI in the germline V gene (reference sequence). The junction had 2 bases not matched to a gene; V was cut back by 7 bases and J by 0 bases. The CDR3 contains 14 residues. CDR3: CASNDRGSNQPQHF. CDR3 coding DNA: TGTGCCAGCAATGACAGGGGTAGCAATCAGCCCCAGCATTTT.

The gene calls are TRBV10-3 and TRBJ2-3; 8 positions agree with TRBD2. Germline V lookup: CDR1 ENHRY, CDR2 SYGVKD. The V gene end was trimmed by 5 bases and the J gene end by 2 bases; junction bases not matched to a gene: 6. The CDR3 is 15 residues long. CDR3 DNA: TGTGCCATCAGTACTACTAGCGGACCCACAGATACGCAGTATTTT. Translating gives CAISTTSGPTDTQYF.